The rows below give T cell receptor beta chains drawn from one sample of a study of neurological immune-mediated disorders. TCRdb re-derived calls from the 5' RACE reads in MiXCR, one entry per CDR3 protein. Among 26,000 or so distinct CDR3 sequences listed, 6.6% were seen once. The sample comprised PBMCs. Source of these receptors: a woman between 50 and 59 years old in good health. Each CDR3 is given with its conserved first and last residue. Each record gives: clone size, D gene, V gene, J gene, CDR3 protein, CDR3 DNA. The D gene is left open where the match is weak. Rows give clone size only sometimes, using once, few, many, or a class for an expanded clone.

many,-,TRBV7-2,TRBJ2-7,CASSFSGTSYEQYF,TGTGCCAGCAGCTTTTCCGGGACCTCATACGAGCAGTACTTC
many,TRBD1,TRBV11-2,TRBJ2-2,CASSLGAGGTGELFF,TGTGCCAGCAGCTTAGGGGCAGGGGGCACCGGGGAGCTGTTTTTT
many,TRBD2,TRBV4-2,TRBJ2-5,CASSPLAGGAFDAPEAQYF,TGTGCCAGCAGCCCTCTAGCGGGGGGGGCATTCGACGCTCCGGAGGCCCAGTACTTC
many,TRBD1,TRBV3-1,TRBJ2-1,CASSQADRGGDEQFF,TGTGCCAGCAGCCAAGCCGACAGGGGTGGTGATGAGCAGTTCTTC
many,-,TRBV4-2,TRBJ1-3,CASSQELVARGRLSSGNTIYF,TGTGCCAGCAGCCAAGAACTTGTGGCGAGGGGGAGACTCAGCTCTGGAAACACCATATATTTT
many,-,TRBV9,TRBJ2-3,CASSVGGSTDTQYF,TGTGCCAGCAGCGTCGGGGGAAGCACAGATACGCAGTATTTT
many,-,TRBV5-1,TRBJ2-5,CASSLGYRDQETQYF,TGCGCCAGCAGCTTGGGATACAGGGATCAAGAGACCCAGTACTTC
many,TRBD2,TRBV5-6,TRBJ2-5,CASSRGGMRETQYF,TGTGCCAGCAGCCGGGGGGGGATGAGAGAGACCCAGTACTTC
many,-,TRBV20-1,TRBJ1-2,CSAEWKYGYTF,TGCAGCGCAGAGTGGAAGTATGGCTACACCTTC
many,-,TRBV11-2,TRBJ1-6,CASSLEPGENSPLHF,TGTGCCAGCAGCTTAGAGCCAGGGGAAAATTCACCCCTCCACTTT
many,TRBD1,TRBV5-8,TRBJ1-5,CASSWGTGNQPQHF,TGTGCCAGCAGCTGGGGGACAGGGAATCAGCCCCAGCATTTT
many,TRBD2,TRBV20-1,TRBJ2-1,CSASVGLAGVEQFF,TGCAGTGCTAGTGTCGGACTAGCGGGAGTTGAGCAGTTCTTC
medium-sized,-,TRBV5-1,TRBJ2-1,CASSLEESEQFF,TGCGCCAGCAGCTTGGAGGAATCCGAGCAGTTCTTC
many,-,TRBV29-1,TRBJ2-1,CSAHWTEYNEQFF,TGCAGCGCTCACTGGACGGAATACAATGAGCAGTTCTTC
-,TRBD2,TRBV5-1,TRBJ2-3,CASNESPGTSLAYF,TGCGCCAGCAATGAGAGTCCCGGGACTAGCCTAGCGTATTTT
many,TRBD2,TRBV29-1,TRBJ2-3,CSATIILAGHTDTQYF,TGCAGCGCCACGATAATTCTAGCGGGTCACACAGATACGCAGTATTTT
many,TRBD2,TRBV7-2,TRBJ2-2,CASRRAGETGELFF,TGTGCCAGCCGCCGTGCGGGAGAGACCGGGGAGCTGTTTTTT
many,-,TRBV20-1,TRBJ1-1,CSAWGPDTEAFF,TGCAGTGCATGGGGCCCTGACACTGAAGCTTTCTTT
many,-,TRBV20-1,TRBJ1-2,CSARVGYYGYTF,TGCAGTGCTAGGGTCGGGTACTATGGCTACACCTTC
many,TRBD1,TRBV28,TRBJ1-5,CASSKIGTATNQPQHF,TGTGCCAGCAGTAAGATTGGGACAGCTACAAATCAGCCCCAGCATTTT
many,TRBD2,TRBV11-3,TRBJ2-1,CASSHTVSGLAGALINEQFF,TGTGCCAGCAGCCACACGGTCTCGGGACTAGCGGGAGCTCTGATCAATGAGCAGTTCTTC
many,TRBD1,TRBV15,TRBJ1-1,CATSRALTGYTEAFF,TGTGCCACCAGCAGAGCGTTGACAGGGTACACTGAAGCTTTCTTT
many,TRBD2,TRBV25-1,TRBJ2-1,CASRTSGSSYNEQFF,TGTGCCAGCAGGACTAGCGGGAGCTCCTACAATGAGCAGTTCTTC
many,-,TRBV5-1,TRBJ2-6,CASRTDSSGANVLTF,TGCGCCAGTAGGACGGATAGCTCTGGGGCCAACGTCCTGACTTTC
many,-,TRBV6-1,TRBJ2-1,CASSELAVFTYNEQFF,TGTGCCAGCAGTGAATTGGCCGTCTTTACCTACAATGAGCAGTTCTTC
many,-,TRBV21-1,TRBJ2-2,CASSKIPGRAGAGELFF,TGTGCCAGCAGCAAGATACCCGGCAGGGCAGGGGCCGGGGAGCTGTTTTTT
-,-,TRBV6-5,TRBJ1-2,CASSYSSEGLAGYTF,TGTGCCAGCAGTTACTCGAGTGAGGGGCTGGCTGGCTACACCTTC